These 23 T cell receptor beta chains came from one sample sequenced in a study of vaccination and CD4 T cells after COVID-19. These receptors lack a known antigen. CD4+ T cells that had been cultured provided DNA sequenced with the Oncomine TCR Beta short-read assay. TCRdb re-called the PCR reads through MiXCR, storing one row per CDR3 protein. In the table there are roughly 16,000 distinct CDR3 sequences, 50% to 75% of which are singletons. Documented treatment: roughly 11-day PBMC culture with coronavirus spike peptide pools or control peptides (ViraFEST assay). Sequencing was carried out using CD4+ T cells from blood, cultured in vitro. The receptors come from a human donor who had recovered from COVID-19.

In DNA, the CDR3 is TGTGCCAGCAGCTCCCGACCAGCGGGGGCCGCGAACACCGGGGAGCTGTTTTTT. Translating gives CASSSRPAGAANTGELFF. This chain connects TRBV7-2 to TRBJ2-2; 8 bases map to TRBD2. CDR3 length equals 18 residues. Per germline, CDR1 SGHTA and CDR2 FQGNSA. V lost 4 bases, J lost 0 bases, and 10 bases stayed unmatched. Full variable domain (rest looked up from reference TRBV7-2 and TRBJ2-2): GAGVSQSPSNKVTEKGKDVELRCDPISGHTALYWYRQSLGQGLEFLIYFQGNSAPDKSGLPSDRFSAERTGGSVSTLTIQRTQQEDSAVYLCASSSRPAGAANTGELFFGEGSRLTVL.

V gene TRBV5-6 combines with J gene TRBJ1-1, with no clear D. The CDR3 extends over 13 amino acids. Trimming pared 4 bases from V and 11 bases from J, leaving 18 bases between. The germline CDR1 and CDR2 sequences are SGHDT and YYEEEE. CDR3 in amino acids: CASSPSPQRMAFF. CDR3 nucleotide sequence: TGTGCCAGCAGCCCGTCCCCACAGAGGATGGCTTTCTTT.

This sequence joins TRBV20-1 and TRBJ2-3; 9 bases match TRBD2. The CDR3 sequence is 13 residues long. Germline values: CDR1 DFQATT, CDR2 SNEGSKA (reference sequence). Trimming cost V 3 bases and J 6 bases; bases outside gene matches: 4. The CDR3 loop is CSARTSGADTQYF. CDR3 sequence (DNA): TGCAGTGCTAGGACTAGCGGTGCGGATACGCAGTATTTT.

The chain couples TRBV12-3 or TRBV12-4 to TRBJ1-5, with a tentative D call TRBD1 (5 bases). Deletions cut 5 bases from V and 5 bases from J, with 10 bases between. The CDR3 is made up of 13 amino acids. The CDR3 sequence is CASSKTEYQPQHF. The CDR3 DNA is TGTGCCAGCAGTAAGACAGAGTATCAGCCCCAGCATTTT.

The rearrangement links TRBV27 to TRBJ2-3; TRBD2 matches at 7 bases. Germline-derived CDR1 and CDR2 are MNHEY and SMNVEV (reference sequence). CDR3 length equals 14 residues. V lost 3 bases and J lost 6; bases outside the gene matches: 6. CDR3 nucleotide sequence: TGTGCCAGCAGTTTCCACGGGGGGTGGGATACGCAGTATTTT. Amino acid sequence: CASSFHGGWDTQYF.

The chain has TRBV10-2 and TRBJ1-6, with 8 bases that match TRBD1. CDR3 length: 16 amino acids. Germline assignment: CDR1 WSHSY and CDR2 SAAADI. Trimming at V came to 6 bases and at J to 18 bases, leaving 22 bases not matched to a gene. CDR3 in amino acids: CASRDTIGQGGDRRHF. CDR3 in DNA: TGCGCCAGCAGGGACACGATCGGACAGGGTGGGGATCGGCGCCACTTT.

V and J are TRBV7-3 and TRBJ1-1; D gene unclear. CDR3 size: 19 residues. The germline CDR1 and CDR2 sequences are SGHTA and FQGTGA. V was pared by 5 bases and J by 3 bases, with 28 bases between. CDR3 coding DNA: TGTGCCAGCAGCGAACCCCGATCGACACGAAGTCACTGGGACACTGAAGCTTTCTTT. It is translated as CASSEPRSTRSHWDTEAFF.

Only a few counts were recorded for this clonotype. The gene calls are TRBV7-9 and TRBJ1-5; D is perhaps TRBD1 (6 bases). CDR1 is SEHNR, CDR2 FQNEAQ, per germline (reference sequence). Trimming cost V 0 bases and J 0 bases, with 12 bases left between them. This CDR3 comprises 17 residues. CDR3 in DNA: TGTGCCAGCAGCTTAGCTTGGACAGCTGATAGCAATCAGCCCCAGCATTTT. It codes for CASSLAWTADSNQPQHF. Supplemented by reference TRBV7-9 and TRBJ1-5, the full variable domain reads DTGVSQNPRHKITKRGQNVTFRCDPISEHNRLYWYRQTLGQGPEFLTYFQNEAQLEKSRLLSDRFSAERPKGSFSTLEIQRTEQGDSAMYLCASSLAWTADSNQPQHFGDGTRLSIL.

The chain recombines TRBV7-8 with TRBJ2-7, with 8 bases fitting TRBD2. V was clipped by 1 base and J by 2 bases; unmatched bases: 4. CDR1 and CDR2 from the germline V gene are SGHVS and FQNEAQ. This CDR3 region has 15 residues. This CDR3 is CASSLVLAVAYEQYF. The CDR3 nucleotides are TGTGCCAGCAGCTTAGTACTAGCGGTTGCCTACGAGCAGTACTTC. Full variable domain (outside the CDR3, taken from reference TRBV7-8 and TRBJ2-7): GAGVSQSPRYKVAKRGQDVALRCDPISGHVSLFWYQQALGQGPEFLTYFQNEAQLDKSGLPSDRFFAERPEGSVSTLKIQRTQQEDSAVYLCASSLVLAVAYEQYFGPGTRLTVT.

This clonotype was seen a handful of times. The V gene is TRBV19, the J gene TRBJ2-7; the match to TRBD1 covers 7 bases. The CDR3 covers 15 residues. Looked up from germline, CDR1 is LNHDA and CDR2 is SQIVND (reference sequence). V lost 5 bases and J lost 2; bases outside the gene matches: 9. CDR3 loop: CASSLRTGLAYEQYF. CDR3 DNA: TGTGCCAGTAGTCTCCGGACAGGTCTAGCCTACGAGCAGTACTTC.

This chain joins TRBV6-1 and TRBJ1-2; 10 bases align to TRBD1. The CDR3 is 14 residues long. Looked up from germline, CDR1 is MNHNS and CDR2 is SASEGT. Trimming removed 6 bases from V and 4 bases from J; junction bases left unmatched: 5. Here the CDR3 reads CASSWDRGTYGYTF. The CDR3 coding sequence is TGTGCCAGCAGCTGGGACAGGGGAACCTATGGCTACACCTTC.

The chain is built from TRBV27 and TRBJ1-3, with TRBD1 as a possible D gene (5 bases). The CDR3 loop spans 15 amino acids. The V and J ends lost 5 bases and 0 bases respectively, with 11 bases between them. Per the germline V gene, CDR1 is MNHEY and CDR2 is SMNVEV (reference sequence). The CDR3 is CASSPRGLSGNTIYF. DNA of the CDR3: TGTGCCAGCAGTCCTCGGGGCCTCTCTGGAAACACCATATATTTT.

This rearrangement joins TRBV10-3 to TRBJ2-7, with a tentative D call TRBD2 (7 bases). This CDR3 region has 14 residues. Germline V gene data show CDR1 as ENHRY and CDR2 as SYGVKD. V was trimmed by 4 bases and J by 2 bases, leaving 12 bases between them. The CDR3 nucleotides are TGTGCCATCAGTGGAGGGGGGGGCCCCTACGAGCAGTACTTC. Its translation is CAISGGGGPYEQYF.

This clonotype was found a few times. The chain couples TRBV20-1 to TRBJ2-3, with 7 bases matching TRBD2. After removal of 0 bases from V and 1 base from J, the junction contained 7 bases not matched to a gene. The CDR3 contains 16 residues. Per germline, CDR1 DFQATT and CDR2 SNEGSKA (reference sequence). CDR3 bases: TGCAGTGCTAGAGATCGCAGACTAGCAGGCACAGATACGCAGTATTTT. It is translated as CSARDRRLAGTDTQYF.

Here the CDR3 reads CASSGNRGVGQPQHF. CDR3 sequence (DNA): TGTGCCAGCAGTGGAAACAGGGGCGTGGGTCAGCCCCAGCATTTT. V usage is TRBV2 and J usage is TRBJ1-5; 7 bases are shared with TRBD1. Germline V gene sequence: CDR1 SNHLY, CDR2 FYNNEI. The CDR3 spans 15 residues. The ends lost 4 bases at V and 6 bases at J; junction bases unmatched: 9.

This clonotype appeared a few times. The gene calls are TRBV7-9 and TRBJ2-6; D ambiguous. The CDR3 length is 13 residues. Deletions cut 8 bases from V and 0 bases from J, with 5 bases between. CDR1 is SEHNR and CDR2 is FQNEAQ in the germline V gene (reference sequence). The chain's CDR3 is CASSSSGANVLTF. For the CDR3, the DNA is TGTGCCAGCTCGAGCTCTGGGGCCAACGTCCTGACTTTC.

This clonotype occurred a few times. CDR3 amino acids: CASSLGTSIAGGERETQYF. The CDR3 region has the DNA TGTGCCAGCAGCTTAGGTACCTCAATAGCGGGAGGGGAGAGAGAGACCCAGTACTTC. The rearrangement joins TRBV7-6 to TRBJ2-5; the match to TRBD2 covers 11 bases. The ends lost 1 base at V and 4 bases at J; junction bases unmatched: 14. The germline V gene has CDR1 SGHVS and CDR2 FNYEAQ. This CDR3 contains 19 residues.

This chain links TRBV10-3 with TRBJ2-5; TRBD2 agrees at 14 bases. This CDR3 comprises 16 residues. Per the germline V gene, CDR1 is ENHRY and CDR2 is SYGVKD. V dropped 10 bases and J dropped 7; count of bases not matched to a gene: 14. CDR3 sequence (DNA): TGTGCCACCCTGGGGACCGGGACTAGCGGGAGTGGGACCCAGTACTTC. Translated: CATLGTGTSGSGTQYF.

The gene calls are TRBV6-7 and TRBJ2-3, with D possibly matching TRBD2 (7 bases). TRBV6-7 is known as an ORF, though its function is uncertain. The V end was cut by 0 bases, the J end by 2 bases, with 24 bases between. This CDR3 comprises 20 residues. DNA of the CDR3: TGTGCCAGCAGTTACTCGATACAGGTGATCGGGGGGCCAATCACAGATACGCAGTATTTT. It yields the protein CASSYSIQVIGGPITDTQYF.

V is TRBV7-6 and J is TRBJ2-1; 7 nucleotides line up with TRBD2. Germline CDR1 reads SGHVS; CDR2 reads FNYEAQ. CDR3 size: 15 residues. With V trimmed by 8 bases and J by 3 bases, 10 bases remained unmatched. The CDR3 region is CASQSLGGIYNEQFF. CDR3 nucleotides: TGTGCCAGCCAGTCCCTGGGGGGGATCTACAATGAGCAGTTCTTC. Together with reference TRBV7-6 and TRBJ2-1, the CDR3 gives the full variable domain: GAGVSQSPRYKVTKRGQDVALRCDPISGHVSLYWYRQALGQGPEFLTYFNYEAQQDKSGLPNDRFSAERPEGSISTLTIQRTEQRDSAMYRCASQSLGGIYNEQFFGPGTRLTVL.

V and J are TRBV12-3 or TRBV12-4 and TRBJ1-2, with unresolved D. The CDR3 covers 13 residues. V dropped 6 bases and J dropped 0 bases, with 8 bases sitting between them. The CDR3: CASSSQANYGYTF. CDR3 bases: TGTGCCAGCAGCTCCCAGGCTAACTATGGCTACACCTTC.

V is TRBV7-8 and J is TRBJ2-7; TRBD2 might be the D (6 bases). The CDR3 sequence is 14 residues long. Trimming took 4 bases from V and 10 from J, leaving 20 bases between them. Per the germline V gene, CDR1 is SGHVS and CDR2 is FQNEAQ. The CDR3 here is CASSSGGSLGTQYF. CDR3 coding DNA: TGTGCCAGCAGCTCCGGAGGGTCCCTCGGTACCCAGTACTTC.

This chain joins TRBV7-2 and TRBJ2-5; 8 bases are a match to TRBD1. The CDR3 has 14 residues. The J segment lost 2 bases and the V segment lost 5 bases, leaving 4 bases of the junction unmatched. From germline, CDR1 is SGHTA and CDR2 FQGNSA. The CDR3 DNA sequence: TGTGCCAGCAGCAGGACAGGGAATCAAGAGACCCAGTACTTC. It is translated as CASSRTGNQETQYF.